These T cell receptor beta chains were read from a single sample in a study of shared clonotypes between healthy human individuals. The data were produced by immunoSEQ multiplex PCR, yet TCRdb's version contains in-frame clones alone and is incomplete. The data hold nearly 2 million clones, with 85% to 95% observed a single time. Specimen: naive CD8+ T cells sorted from blood. These receptor sequences come from a man aged 18 to 29 in good health. CDR3s include the opening cysteine and the closing phenylalanine or tryptophan. The order of the fields is clone size, V gene, J gene, D gene, CDR3 DNA, CDR3 protein. The D gene is left open where the match is weak. The size field is filled for only some rows; it gives once, few, many or a size class.

size: .
V: TRBV5-4
J: TRBJ2-7
D: .
DNA: TGTGCCAGCAGCCCGTCTAACGGGGGATGGAGATCCTACGAGCAGTACTTC
CDR3: CASSPSNGGWRSYEQYF

size: .
V: TRBV9
J: TRBJ2-3
D: TRBD2
DNA: TGTGCCAGCAGCGTAGCCCCGTCTAGCGGGAGGAGCACAGATACGCAGTATTTT
CDR3: CASSVAPSSGRSTDTQYF

size: once
V: TRBV10-3
J: TRBJ1-2
D: .
DNA: TGTGCCATCAGTGAGACAAACTATGGCTACACCTTC
CDR3: CAISETNYGYTF

size: once
V: TRBV11-2
J: TRBJ2-3
D: .
DNA: TGTGCCAGCAGCGTACAGGGTCTACCAGATACGCAGTATTTT
CDR3: CASSVQGLPDTQYF

size: .
V: TRBV7-9
J: TRBJ1-4
D: TRBD1
DNA: TGTGCCAGCAGCTCCCGGGACAGGGAAGGCGAAAAACTGTTTTTT
CDR3: CASSSRDREGEKLFF

size: .
V: TRBV28
J: TRBJ2-5
D: TRBD1
DNA: TGTGCCAGCAGCATCGGGACAGGGGTGTACCAAGAGACCCAGTACTTC
CDR3: CASSIGTGVYQETQYF

size: .
V: TRBV7-9
J: TRBJ2-3
D: .
DNA: TGTGCCAGCAGCTTAGCATTTGATACGCAGTATTTT
CDR3: CASSLAFDTQYF

size: .
V: TRBV6-5
J: TRBJ2-1
D: .
DNA: TGTGCCAGCAGGGGCCTCCTTTTTGAGCAGTTCTTC
CDR3: CASRGLLFEQFF

size: .
V: TRBV9
J: TRBJ1-3
D: TRBD1
DNA: TGTGCCAGCAGCGGCCCGGGACAGCAGTTTGGTGGAAACACCATATATTTT
CDR3: CASSGPGQQFGGNTIYF

size: .
V: TRBV4-3
J: TRBJ2-1
D: .
DNA: TGCGCCAGCAGCCAAGATTATCTCGGAAATGAGCAGTTCTTC
CDR3: CASSQDYLGNEQFF

size: .
V: TRBV6-5
J: TRBJ1-4
D: .
DNA: TGTGCCAGCAGCCCTTCGGGGACCGATGAAAAACTGTTTTTT
CDR3: CASSPSGTDEKLFF

size: .
V: TRBV4-1
J: TRBJ2-5
D: .
DNA: TGCGCCAGCAGCCAAGATCCAGAAGAGACCCAGTACTTC
CDR3: CASSQDPEETQYF

size: .
V: TRBV19
J: TRBJ2-3
D: .
DNA: TGTGCCAGTAGTATAGGGGTCCGGGGGACTAGCACAGATACGCAGTATTTT
CDR3: CASSIGVRGTSTDTQYF

size: once
V: TRBV6-1
J: TRBJ1-5
D: TRBD1
DNA: TGTGCCAGCAGAGGACAGGGGGCTAGCCATCAGCCCCAGCATTTT
CDR3: CASRGQGASHQPQHF

size: once
V: TRBV27
J: TRBJ2-7
D: .
DNA: TGTGCCAGCAGTTTCTCTATTGGGGAGGGGGTCTACGAGCAGTACTTC
CDR3: CASSFSIGEGVYEQYF

size: .
V: TRBV5-4
J: TRBJ2-6
D: .
DNA: TGTGCCAGCAGACCCGAGGGGGTGGTTTCTGGGGCCAACGTCCTGACTTTC
CDR3: CASRPEGVVSGANVLTF

size: .
V: TRBV6-6
J: TRBJ2-7
D: .
DNA: TGTGCCAGCACATTGGCCGGGTCCTACGAGCAGTACTTC
CDR3: CASTLAGSYEQYF

size: .
V: TRBV4-3
J: TRBJ2-7
D: TRBD2
DNA: TGCGCCAGCAGCCAAGTAGCGGGAGACCCTGGGGAGCAGTACTTC
CDR3: CASSQVAGDPGEQYF

size: once
V: TRBV29-1
J: TRBJ1-1
D: .
DNA: TGCAGCGTTGAAAGGGTCCCCGACGAAGCTTTCTTT
CDR3: CSVERVPDEAFF

size: .
V: TRBV5-8
J: TRBJ2-7
D: .
DNA: TGTGCCAGCAGCCTAATCTCCTACGAGCAGTACTTC
CDR3: CASSLISYEQYF

size: .
V: TRBV5-4
J: TRBJ1-6
D: .
DNA: TGTGCCAGCAGCTTTTCGGCAGGGGACTTTTCACCCCTCCACTTT
CDR3: CASSFSAGDFSPLHF

size: few
V: TRBV6-4
J: TRBJ1-2
D: .
DNA: TGTGCCAGCAGTGACTCGTCCCTGGAGTTCTATGGCTACACCTTC
CDR3: CASSDSSLEFYGYTF

size: .
V: TRBV7-9
J: TRBJ2-7
D: .
DNA: TGTGCCAGCAGAGGGGATGGGGCCTACGAGCAGTACTTC
CDR3: CASRGDGAYEQYF

size: .
V: TRBV29-1
J: TRBJ2-7
D: .
DNA: TGCAGCGTTACGACAGGATCAGCCTACGAGCAGTACTTC
CDR3: CSVTTGSAYEQYF

size: .
V: TRBV6-1
J: TRBJ2-7
D: .
DNA: TGTGCCAGCAGTGAACTGGATCGCTACGAGCAGTACTTC
CDR3: CASSELDRYEQYF

size: .
V: TRBV27
J: TRBJ1-5
D: .
DNA: TGTGCCAGCCGTTACCGGGACATTGGACAGCCCCAGCATTTT
CDR3: CASRYRDIGQPQHF

size: .
V: TRBV5-1
J: TRBJ2-1
D: .
DNA: TGCGCCAGCAGCCCCCTTGCGGACTACTCCTACAATGAGCAGTTCTTC
CDR3: CASSPLADYSYNEQFF

size: .
V: TRBV7-8
J: TRBJ2-7
D: .
DNA: TGTGCCAGCAGCTTAGCGAACGACATTTGGGGAGGCGAGCAGTACTTC
CDR3: CASSLANDIWGGEQYF

size: .
V: TRBV5-4
J: TRBJ2-7
D: .
DNA: TGTGCCAGCAGCTTAGGGGACGGCTCCTACGAGCAGTACTTC
CDR3: CASSLGDGSYEQYF

size: .
V: TRBV5-6
J: TRBJ2-1
D: .
DNA: TGTGCCAGCAGCTTGAGTCTAGCTCACTATGAGCAGTTCTTC
CDR3: CASSLSLAHYEQFF

size: .
V: TRBV4-1
J: TRBJ1-4
D: .
DNA: TGCGCCAGCAGCCAAGAGGAGGGGGTCGGGGGTAGTGAAAAACTGTTTTTT
CDR3: CASSQEEGVGGSEKLFF

size: .
V: TRBV7-9
J: TRBJ2-5
D: TRBD1
DNA: TGTGCCAGCAGCTTAGCGCCGGTGAGGGGGCTCCTCGCTGAGACCCAGTACTTC
CDR3: CASSLAPVRGLLAETQYF

size: .
V: TRBV10-1
J: TRBJ2-5
D: .
DNA: TGCGCCAGCAGTGATCCCGGAGAGACCCAGTACTTC
CDR3: CASSDPGETQYF

size: .
V: TRBV7-9
J: TRBJ2-1
D: .
DNA: TGTGCCAGCAGGGCCGGGGGCCAGTACAATGAGCAGTTCTTC
CDR3: CASRAGGQYNEQFF

size: .
V: TRBV6-5
J: TRBJ1-2
D: .
DNA: TGTGCCAGCAGTTCTAGCAGGGAGTACTATGGCTACACCTTC
CDR3: CASSSSREYYGYTF

size: .
V: TRBV7-9
J: TRBJ2-7
D: TRBD1
DNA: TGTGCCAGCAGCCCCGGACAGGGAGCCACAATCGGGCAGTACTTC
CDR3: CASSPGQGATIGQYF

size: once
V: TRBV13
J: TRBJ2-7
D: .
DNA: TGTGCCAGCAGTCCCGGGGTAAGGCGCGAGCAGTACTTC
CDR3: CASSPGVRREQYF

size: .
V: TRBV6-1
J: TRBJ2-7
D: .
DNA: TGTGCCAGCAGTGAAGTCGGATCCTACGAGCAGTACTTC
CDR3: CASSEVGSYEQYF

size: once
V: TRBV19
J: TRBJ2-2
D: .
DNA: TGTGCCAGTAGTATAAGCATGATCAACACCGGGGAGCTGTTTTTT
CDR3: CASSISMINTGELFF

size: once
V: TRBV29-1
J: TRBJ1-5
D: .
DNA: TGCAGCGTTCGCCCGACAGGACCTAATCAGCCCCAGCATTTT
CDR3: CSVRPTGPNQPQHF

size: .
V: TRBV10-2
J: TRBJ1-5
D: TRBD1
DNA: TGCGCCAGCAGCCCGGGGACAGGAAGCAATCAGCCCCAGCATTTT
CDR3: CASSPGTGSNQPQHF

size: .
V: TRBV6-9
J: TRBJ2-5
D: .
DNA: TGTGCCCGAGGGGAAGGGGAGACCCAGTACTTC
CDR3: CARGEGETQYF

size: few
V: TRBV13
J: TRBJ2-5
D: .
DNA: TGTGCCAGCAGCCCCCGGGGAGAGACCCAGTACTTC
CDR3: CASSPRGETQYF